These T cell receptor beta chains were read from a single sample in a study of shared clonotypes between healthy human individuals. TCRdb's copy holds only in-frame clones and misses some; the assay was immunoSEQ multiplex PCR. The data contain about 2.4 million clones, approximately 94% of them singletons. Sequencing was carried out using naive CD4+ T cells from PBMCs. The receptors here all came from a man aged 18 to 29 in good health. Some clones in this sample may be carry-over from other donors' samples. CDR3s include the opening cysteine and the closing phenylalanine or tryptophan. A D gene is named only where the DNA matches it firmly. Clone size is given for some rows only: seen once, a few or many times, or a class if the clone is expanded.

clone size	J gene	CDR3 length	V gene	D gene	CDR3 protein	CDR3 DNA
.	TRBJ1-5	14	TRBV5-5	.	CASSLVWDNQPQHF	TGTGCCAGCAGCTTGGTCTGGGACAATCAGCCCCAGCATTTT
.	TRBJ1-4	14	TRBV5-1	.	CASSQNSMGRKLFF	TGCGCCAGCAGCCAAAACAGTATGGGACGAAAACTGTTTTTT
.	TRBJ2-7	14	TRBV28	TRBD1	CASINGQGIAEQYF	TGTGCCAGCATCAACGGACAGGGAATCGCCGAGCAGTACTTC
.	TRBJ1-4	13	TRBV14	.	CASSQGGDEKLFF	TGTGCCAGCAGCCAAGGAGGGGATGAAAAACTGTTTTTT
.	TRBJ2-5	14	TRBV5-1	TRBD1	CASSSGQGQETQYF	TGCGCCAGCAGCTCCGGACAGGGTCAAGAGACCCAGTACTTC
.	TRBJ2-7	14	TRBV7-2	.	CASSFGPRAYEQYF	TGTGCCAGCAGCTTCGGCCCGAGAGCCTACGAGCAGTACTTC
.	TRBJ2-7	15	TRBV11-1	.	CASSSTGEGSYEQYF	TGTGCCAGCAGCTCGACAGGGGAGGGCTCCTACGAGCAGTACTTC
.	TRBJ1-5	17	TRBV30	.	CAWSPWGRAGSNQPQHF	TGTGCCTGGAGTCCATGGGGCAGGGCCGGGAGCAATCAGCCCCAGCATTTT
.	TRBJ2-7	13	TRBV30	TRBD1	CALLLDRGYEQYF	TGTGCCTTATTATTGGACAGGGGCTACGAGCAGTACTTC
.	TRBJ1-2	15	TRBV19	.	CASSIVLELGYGYTF	TGTGCCAGTAGTATAGTATTGGAGCTTGGCTATGGCTACACCTTC
once	TRBJ2-3	16	TRBV5-1	.	CASSLGPNYPTDTQYF	TGCGCCAGCAGCTTGGGGCCGAACTACCCCACAGATACGCAGTATTTT
.	TRBJ2-2	14	TRBV11-2	.	CASSFPNRPGELFF	TGTGCCAGCAGCTTTCCAAACCGCCCCGGGGAGCTGTTTTTT
.	TRBJ2-7	13	TRBV14	.	CASSRRWGDEQYF	TGTGCCAGCAGCCGACGGTGGGGGGACGAGCAGTACTTC
.	TRBJ2-1	13	TRBV5-6	.	CASSLPIPNEQFF	TGTGCCAGCAGCCTGCCCATTCCCAATGAGCAGTTCTTC
.	TRBJ2-1	12	TRBV28	.	CASSLNLPGQFF	TGTGCCAGCAGCCTTAATCTCCCTGGGCAGTTCTTC
.	TRBJ1-3	12	TRBV29-1	.	CSVVVSGNTIYF	TGCAGCGTTGTGGTCTCTGGAAACACCATATATTTT